Described below is a single TCR beta chain sequence and its context. Its antigen is unknown. This entry is derived from a study of T-cell memory formation after mild COVID-19. The ends lost 5 bases at V and 7 bases at J; junction bases unmatched: 9. The CDR3 is 15 amino acids. Per germline, CDR1 MNHEY and CDR2 SMNVEV (reference sequence). Points from the study as a whole: CD4+ bias marked clones expanding day 15 to 37, unlike balanced contracting clones.

TCRdb fed the 5' RACE reads into MiXCR, producing one record per CDR3 protein. Of about 500,000 distinct CDR3 sequences detected, roughly 20% appear once; the ten largest clones hold approximately 13%. The V gene is TRBV27, the J gene TRBJ2-1; 9 nucleotides align to TRBD1. Sequencing was performed on PBMCs or a T cell subset sorted from them (not recorded which). The receptor comes from an adult woman who had mild COVID-19 (a few samples of this study predate the infection). Cell type and time point are not known. The CDR3 region has the DNA TGTGCCAGCAGTCTTTCCGGACAGGGGAGGAATGAGCAGTTCTTC. The encoded protein is CASSLSGQGRNEQFF.